A single sample is the source of the 10 T cell receptor beta chains below, sequenced in a study of blood T cell repertoires in COVID-19. Assay: immunoSEQ multiplex PCR; the TCRdb copy retains only in-frame clones and omits some. The data hold roughly 170,000 clones, with 88% observed a single time. Sequencing input: peripheral blood. Receptors were obtained from a man aged 55 to 70 with acute or convalescent COVID-19.

The chain recombines TRBV9 with TRBJ2-5; D gene ambiguous. This CDR3 is built from 14 residues. Trimming removed 4 bases at V and 0 bases at J, with 10 bases between. Per germline, CDR1 SGDLS and CDR2 YYNGEE. Written as DNA, the CDR3 is TGTGCCAGCAGCCCTAGAATTTACCAAGAGACCCAGTACTTC. Translated: CASSPRIYQETQYF.

This clone was observed a handful of times. This chain joins TRBV29-1 and TRBJ1-5, with 10 bases fitting TRBD1. Germline CDR1 SQVTM, CDR2 ANQGSEA. The CDR3 sequence is 14 residues long. The J segment lost 0 bases and the V segment lost 5 bases, leaving 1 base of the junction unmatched. The CDR3 nucleotides read TGCAGCGTTTGGGACAGGGGTAGCAATCAGCCCCAGCATTTT. As protein: CSVWDRGSNQPQHF.

In this sample, this clone turned up once. The genes are TRBV18 and TRBJ1-3, with a tentative D call TRBD1 (5 bases). Trimming removed 3 bases from V and 0 bases from J, with 12 bases in between. Germline-derived CDR1 and CDR2 are KGHSH and LQKENI. The CDR3 has 16 amino acids. This CDR3 is CASSPGGRSSGNTIYF. Here the CDR3 DNA reads TGTGCCAGCTCACCCGGGGGACGGAGCTCTGGAAACACCATATATTTT.

The rearrangement uses TRBV11-2 and TRBJ1-6, with TRBD1 identical over 12 bases. The V segment lost 1 base and the J segment 10 bases; nucleotides outside the gene matches: 2. This CDR3 is built from 15 residues. Germline V gene sequence: CDR1 SGHAT, CDR2 FQNNGV. The DNA for the CDR3 is TGTGCCAGCAGCTTAGTAGGGACAGGGGGCTCACCCCTCCACTTT. Translated, it gives CASSLVGTGGSPLHF.

The chain employs TRBV12-3 or TRBV12-4 and TRBJ1-1; D not resolved. CDR3 length equals 13 residues. The V and J ends lost 3 bases and 6 bases respectively, with 11 bases between them. The CDR3 reads CASSLTPYPEAFF. CDR3 DNA sequence: TGTGCCAGCAGTTTGACACCTTACCCTGAAGCTTTCTTT.

The chain employs TRBV27 and TRBJ2-2; 10 bases match TRBD1. V was pared by 5 bases and J by 6 bases, with 12 bases of the junction left unmatched. CDR1 MNHEY and CDR2 SMNVEV come from the germline V gene (reference sequence). The CDR3 contains 17 residues. The CDR3 DNA reads TGTGCCAGCAGTAGACAGGGGGCGCCGGAAAATCCCGGGGAGCTGTTTTTT. Translated: CASSRQGAPENPGELFF.

The chain recombines TRBV10-3 with TRBJ1-3, with unresolved D. Trimming took 3 bases from V and 0 from J, leaving 6 bases between them. This CDR3 region has 14 residues. Germline values: CDR1 ENHRY, CDR2 SYGVKD. The CDR3 protein is CAISDLVSGNTIYF. The CDR3 DNA reads as TGTGCCATCAGTGACCTCGTCTCTGGAAACACCATATATTTT.

The CDR3 loop is CASSDTGGTNNYGYTF. CDR3 sequence (DNA): TGTGCCAGCAGTGACACGGGGGGGACTAACAACTATGGCTACACCTTC. The rearrangement joins TRBV6-4 to TRBJ1-2, with D perhaps matching TRBD1 (5 bases). This CDR3 has 16 residues. Germline V gives CDR1 MRHNA, CDR2 SNTAGT. The germline V and J ends were trimmed by 2 bases and 2 bases, with 15 bases remaining between them.

The rearrangement uses TRBV5-4 and TRBJ1-1, with D tentatively TRBD1 (6 bases). The V end lost 4 bases, the J end lost 1 base, and 11 bases lay between the germline ends. Germline lookup yields CDR1 SGHNT and CDR2 YYREEE (reference sequence). The length of the CDR3 is 14 residues. In nucleotides, the CDR3 is TGTGCCAGCAGCCCGGGGGGGCAGAACACTGAAGCTTTCTTT. Translation: CASSPGGQNTEAFF.

The chain recombines TRBV19 with TRBJ1-5, with D tentatively TRBD1 (6 bases). Trimming removed 7 bases from V and 5 bases from J, with 12 bases in between. The germline V gene has CDR1 LNHDA and CDR2 SQIVND (reference sequence). The CDR3 has 13 amino acids. DNA of the CDR3: TGTGCCAGTACCACAGGGCCCCATCAGCCCCAGCATTTT. Translated, it gives CASTTGPHQPQHF.